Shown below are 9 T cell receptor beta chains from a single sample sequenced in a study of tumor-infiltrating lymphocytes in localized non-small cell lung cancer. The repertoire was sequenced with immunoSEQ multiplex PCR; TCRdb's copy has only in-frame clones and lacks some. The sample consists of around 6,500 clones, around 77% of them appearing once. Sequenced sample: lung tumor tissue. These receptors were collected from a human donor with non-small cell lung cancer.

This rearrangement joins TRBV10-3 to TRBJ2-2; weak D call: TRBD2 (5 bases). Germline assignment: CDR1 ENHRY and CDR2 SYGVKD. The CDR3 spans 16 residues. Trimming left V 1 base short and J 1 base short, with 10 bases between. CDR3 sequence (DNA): TGTGCCATCAGTGAGTACGGGGAAGGGAACACCGGGGAGCTGTTTTTT. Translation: CAISEYGEGNTGELFF.

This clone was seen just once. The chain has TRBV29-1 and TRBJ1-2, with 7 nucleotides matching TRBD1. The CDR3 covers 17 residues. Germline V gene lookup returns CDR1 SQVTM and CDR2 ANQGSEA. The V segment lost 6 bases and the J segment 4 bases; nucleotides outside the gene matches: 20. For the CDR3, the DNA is TGCAGCGTCGAGGGTCGAAGACAGGGTGCGGGGTCCTATGGCTACACCTTC. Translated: CSVEGRRQGAGSYGYTF.

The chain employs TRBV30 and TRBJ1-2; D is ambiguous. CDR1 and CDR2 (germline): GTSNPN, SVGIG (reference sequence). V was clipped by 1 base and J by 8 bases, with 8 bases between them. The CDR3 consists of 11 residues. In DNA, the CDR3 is TGTGCCTGGAGTGCCCTTCGGGGCTACACCTTC. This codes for CAWSALRGYTF.

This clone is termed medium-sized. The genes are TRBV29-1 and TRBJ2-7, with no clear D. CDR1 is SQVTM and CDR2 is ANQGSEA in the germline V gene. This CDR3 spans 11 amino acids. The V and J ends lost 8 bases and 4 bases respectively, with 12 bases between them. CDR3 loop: CSLLEGYEQYF. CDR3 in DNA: TGCAGCCTTCTGGAAGGATACGAGCAGTACTTC.

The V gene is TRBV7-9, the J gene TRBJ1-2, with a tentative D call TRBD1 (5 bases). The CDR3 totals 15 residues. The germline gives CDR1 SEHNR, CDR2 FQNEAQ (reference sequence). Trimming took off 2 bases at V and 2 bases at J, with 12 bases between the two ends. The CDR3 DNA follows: TGTGCCAGCAGCTTACTGGCGGGGGAGAACTATGGCTACACCTTC. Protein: CASSLLAGENYGYTF.

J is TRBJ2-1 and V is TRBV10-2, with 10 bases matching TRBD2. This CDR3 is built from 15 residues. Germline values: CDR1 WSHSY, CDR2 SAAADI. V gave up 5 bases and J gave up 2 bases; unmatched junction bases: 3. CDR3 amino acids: CASSSGRDAYNEQFF. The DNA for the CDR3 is TGCGCCAGCAGTAGCGGGAGGGATGCCTACAATGAGCAGTTCTTC.

CDR3 residues: CAWGQMNTEAFF. The CDR3 nucleotides read TGTGCCTGGGGACAGATGAACACTGAAGCTTTCTTT. The chain is built from TRBV30 and TRBJ1-1; D is possibly TRBD1 (6 bases). The CDR3 covers 12 residues. Germline loops: CDR1 GTSNPN, CDR2 SVGIG (reference sequence). Deletions cut 5 bases from V and 0 bases from J, with 7 bases between. The full variable domain, its missing parts supplied by reference TRBV30 and TRBJ1-1, is SQTIHQWPATLVQPVGSPLSLECTVEGTSNPNLYWYRQAAGRGLQLLFYSVGIGQISSEVPQNLSASRPQDRQFILSSKKLLLSDSGFYLCAWGQMNTEAFFGQGTRLTVV.

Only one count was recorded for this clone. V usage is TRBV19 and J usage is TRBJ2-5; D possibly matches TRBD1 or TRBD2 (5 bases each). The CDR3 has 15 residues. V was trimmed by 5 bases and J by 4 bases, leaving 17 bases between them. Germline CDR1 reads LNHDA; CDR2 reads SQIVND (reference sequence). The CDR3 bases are TGTGCCAGTAGTTCCGCCGGGACCCAAAGAGAGACCCAGTACTTC. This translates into CASSSAGTQRETQYF.

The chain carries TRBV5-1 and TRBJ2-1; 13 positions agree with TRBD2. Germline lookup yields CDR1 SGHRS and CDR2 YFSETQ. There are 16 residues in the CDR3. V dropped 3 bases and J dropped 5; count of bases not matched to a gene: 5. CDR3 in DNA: TGCGCCAGCAGCTCTCTGGGACTAGCGGGGAACAATGAGCAGTTCTTC. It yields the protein CASSSLGLAGNNEQFF.